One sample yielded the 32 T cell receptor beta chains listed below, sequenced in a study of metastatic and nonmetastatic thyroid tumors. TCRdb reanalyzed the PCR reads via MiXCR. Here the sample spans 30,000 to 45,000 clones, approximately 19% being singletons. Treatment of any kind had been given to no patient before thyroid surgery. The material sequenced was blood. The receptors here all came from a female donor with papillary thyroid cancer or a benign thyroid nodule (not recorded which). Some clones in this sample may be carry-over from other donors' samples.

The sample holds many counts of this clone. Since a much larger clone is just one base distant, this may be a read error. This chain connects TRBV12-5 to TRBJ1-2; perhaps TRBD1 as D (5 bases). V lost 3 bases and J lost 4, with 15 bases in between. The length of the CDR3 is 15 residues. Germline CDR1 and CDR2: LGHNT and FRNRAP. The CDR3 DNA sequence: TGTGCTAGTGGTTTTTATACGACAGAGCTCTATGGCTACACCTTC. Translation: CASGFYTTELYGYTF.

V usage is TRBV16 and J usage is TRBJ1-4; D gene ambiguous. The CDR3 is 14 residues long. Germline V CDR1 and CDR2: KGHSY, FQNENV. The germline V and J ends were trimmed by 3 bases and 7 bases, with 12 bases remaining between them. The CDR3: CASSQRGNGEKLFF. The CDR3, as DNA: TGTGCCAGCAGCCAGAGAGGTAACGGTGAAAAACTGTTTTTT.

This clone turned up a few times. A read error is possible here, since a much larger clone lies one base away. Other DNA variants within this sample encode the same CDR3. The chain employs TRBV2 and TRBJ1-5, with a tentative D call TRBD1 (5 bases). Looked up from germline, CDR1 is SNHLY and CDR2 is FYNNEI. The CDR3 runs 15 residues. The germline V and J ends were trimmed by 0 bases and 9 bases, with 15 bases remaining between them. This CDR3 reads CASSEARQGLTPQHF. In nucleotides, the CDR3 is TGTGCCAGCAGTGAAGCGCGTCAGGGTTTAACGCCCCAGCATTTT.

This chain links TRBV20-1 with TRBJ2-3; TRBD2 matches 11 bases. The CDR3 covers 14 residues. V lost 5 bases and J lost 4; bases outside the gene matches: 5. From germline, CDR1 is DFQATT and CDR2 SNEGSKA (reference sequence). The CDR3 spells CSAASGGPSDTQYF. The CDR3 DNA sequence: TGCAGTGCTGCTAGCGGGGGGCCGTCAGATACGCAGTATTTT.

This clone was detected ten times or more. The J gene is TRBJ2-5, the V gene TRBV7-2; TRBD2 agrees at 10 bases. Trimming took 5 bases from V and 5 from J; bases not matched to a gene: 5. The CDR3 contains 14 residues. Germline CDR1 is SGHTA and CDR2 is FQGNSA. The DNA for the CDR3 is TGTGCCAGCAGCAGAGCGGGAGGGCGGGAGACCCAGTACTTC. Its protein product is CASSRAGGRETQYF.

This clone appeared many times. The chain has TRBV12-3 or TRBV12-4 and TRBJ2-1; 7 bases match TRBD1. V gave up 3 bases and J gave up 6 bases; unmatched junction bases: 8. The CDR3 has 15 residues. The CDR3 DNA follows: TGTGCCAGCAGTTTTCCCGGACAGGTGGGCAATGAGCAGTTCTTC. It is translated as CASSFPGQVGNEQFF.

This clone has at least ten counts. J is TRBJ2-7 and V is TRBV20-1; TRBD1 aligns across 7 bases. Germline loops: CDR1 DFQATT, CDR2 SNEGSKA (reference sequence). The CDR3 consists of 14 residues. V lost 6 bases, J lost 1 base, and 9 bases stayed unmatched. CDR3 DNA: TGCAGTGCGAACGACCGGGACAGTTCCTACGAGCAGTACTTC. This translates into CSANDRDSSYEQYF.

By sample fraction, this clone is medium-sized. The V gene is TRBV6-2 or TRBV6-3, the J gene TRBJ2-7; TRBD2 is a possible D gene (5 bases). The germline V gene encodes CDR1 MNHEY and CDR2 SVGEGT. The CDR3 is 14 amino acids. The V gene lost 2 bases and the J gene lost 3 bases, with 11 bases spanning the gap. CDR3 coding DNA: TGTGCCAGCAGTTACGAGTCTAGCAGCTACGAGCAGTACTTC. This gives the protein CASSYESSSYEQYF.

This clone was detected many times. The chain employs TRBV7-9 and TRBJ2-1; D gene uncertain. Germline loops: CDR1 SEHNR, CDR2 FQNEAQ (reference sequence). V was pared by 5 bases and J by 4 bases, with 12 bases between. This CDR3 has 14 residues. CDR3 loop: CASSQWGIYNEQFF. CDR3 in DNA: TGTGCCAGCAGCCAATGGGGTATTTACAATGAGCAGTTCTTC.

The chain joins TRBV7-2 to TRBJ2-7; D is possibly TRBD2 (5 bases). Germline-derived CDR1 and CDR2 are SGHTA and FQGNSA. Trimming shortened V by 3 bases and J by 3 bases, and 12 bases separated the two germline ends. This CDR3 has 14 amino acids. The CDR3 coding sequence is TGTGCCAGCAGCTTGGGAGTTACACTCTACGAGCAGTACTTC. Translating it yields CASSLGVTLYEQYF. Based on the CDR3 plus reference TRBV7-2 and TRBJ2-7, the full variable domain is GAGVSQSPSNKVTEKGKDVELRCDPISGHTALYWYRQSLGQGLEFLIYFQGNSAPDKSGLPSDRFSAERTGGSVSTLTIQRTQQEDSAVYLCASSLGVTLYEQYFGPGTRLTVT.

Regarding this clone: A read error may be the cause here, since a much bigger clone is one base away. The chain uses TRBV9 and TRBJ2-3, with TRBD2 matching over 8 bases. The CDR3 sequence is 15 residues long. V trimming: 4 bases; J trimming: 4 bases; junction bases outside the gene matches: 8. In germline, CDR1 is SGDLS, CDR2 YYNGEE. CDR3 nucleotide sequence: TGTGCCAGCAGCTCCCTCCGGGGGGGGGCAGATACGCAGTATTTT. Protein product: CASSSLRGGADTQYF.

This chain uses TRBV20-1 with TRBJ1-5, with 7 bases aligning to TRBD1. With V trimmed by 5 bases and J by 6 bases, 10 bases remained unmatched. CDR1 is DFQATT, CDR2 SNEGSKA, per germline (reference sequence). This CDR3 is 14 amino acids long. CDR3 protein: CSAQVRDSVQPQHF. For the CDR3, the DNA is TGCAGTGCTCAAGTCAGGGACAGTGTTCAGCCCCAGCATTTT.

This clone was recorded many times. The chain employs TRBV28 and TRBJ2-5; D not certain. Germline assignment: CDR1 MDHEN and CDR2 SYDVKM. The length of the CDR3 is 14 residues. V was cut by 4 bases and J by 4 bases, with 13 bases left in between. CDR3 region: CASSSGISSETQYF. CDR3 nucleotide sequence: TGTGCCAGCAGTTCCGGCATCTCGTCAGAGACCCAGTACTTC. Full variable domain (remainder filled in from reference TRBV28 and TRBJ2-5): DVKVTQSSRYLVKRTGEKVFLECVQDMDHENMFWYRQDPGLGLRLIYFSYDVKMKEKGDIPEGYSVSREKKERFSLILESASTNQTSMYLCASSSGISSETQYFGPGTRLLVL.

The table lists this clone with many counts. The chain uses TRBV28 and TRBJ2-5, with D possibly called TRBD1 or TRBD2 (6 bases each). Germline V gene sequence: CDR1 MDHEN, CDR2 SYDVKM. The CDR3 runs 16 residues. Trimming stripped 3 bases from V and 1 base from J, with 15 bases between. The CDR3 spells CASSFIGGGPQETQYF. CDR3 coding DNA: TGTGCCAGCAGTTTTATCGGAGGGGGGCCCCAAGAGACCCAGTACTTC.

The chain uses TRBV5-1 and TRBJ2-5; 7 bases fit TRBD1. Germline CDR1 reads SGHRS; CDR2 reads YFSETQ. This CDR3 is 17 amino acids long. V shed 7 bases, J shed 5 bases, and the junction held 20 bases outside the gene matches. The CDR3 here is CASHQREPGGPWETQYF. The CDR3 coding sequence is TGCGCCAGCCATCAACGAGAACCAGGGGGACCCTGGGAGACCCAGTACTTC.

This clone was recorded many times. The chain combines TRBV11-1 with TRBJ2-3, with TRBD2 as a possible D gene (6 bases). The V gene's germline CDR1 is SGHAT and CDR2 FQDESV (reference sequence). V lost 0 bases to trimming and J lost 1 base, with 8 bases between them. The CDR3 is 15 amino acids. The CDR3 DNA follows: TGTGCCAGCAGCTTAGCTGCGGGGCGCACAGATACGCAGTATTTT. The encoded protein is CASSLAAGRTDTQYF. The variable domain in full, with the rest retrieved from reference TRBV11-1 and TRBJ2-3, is EAEVAQSPRYKITEKSQAVAFWCDPISGHATLYWYRQILGQGPELLVQFQDESVVDDSQLPKDRFSAERLKGVDSTLKIQPAELGDSAMYLCASSLAAGRTDTQYFGPGTRLTVL.

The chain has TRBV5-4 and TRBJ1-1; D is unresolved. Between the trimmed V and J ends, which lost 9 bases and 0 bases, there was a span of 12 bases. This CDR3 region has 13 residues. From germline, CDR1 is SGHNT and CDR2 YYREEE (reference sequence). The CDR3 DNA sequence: TGTGCCATTCAAAATGGGTTGAACACTGAAGCTTTCTTT. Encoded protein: CAIQNGLNTEAFF.

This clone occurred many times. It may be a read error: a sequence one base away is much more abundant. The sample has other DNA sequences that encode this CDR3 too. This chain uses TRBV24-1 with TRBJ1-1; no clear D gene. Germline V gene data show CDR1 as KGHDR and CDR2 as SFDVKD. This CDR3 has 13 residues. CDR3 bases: TGTGCCACCAGTGACTACATGAACACCGAAGCTTTCTTT. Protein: CATSDYMNTEAFF.

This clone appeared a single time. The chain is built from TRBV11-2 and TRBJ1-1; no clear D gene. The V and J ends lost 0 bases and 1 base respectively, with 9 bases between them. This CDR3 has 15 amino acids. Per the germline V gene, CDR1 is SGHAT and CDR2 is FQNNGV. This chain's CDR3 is CASSLEAGQNTEAFF. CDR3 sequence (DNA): TGTGCCAGCAGCTTAGAGGCAGGCCAGAACACTGAAGCTTTCTTT.

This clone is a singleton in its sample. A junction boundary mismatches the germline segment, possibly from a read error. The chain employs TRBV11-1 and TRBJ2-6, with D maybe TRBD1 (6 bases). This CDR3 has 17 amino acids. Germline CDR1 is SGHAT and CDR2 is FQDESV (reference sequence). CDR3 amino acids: CASSPTGGFSWANVLTF. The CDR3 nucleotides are TGTGCCAGCAGCCCGACAGGTGGGTTCTCTTGGGCCAACGTCCTGACTTTC.

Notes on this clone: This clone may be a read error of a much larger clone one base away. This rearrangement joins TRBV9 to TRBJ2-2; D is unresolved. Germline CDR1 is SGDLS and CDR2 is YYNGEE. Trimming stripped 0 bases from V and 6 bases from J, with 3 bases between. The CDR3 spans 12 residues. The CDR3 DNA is TGTGCCAGCAGCGTAGTGTCCGGGGAGCTGTTTTTT. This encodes CASSVVSGELFF.

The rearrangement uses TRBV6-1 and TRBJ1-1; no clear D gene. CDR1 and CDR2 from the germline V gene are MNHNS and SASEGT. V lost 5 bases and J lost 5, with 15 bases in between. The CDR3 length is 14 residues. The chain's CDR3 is CASSPTTFGTEAFF. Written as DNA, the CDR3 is TGTGCCAGCAGTCCGACGACTTTTGGGACTGAAGCTTTCTTT.

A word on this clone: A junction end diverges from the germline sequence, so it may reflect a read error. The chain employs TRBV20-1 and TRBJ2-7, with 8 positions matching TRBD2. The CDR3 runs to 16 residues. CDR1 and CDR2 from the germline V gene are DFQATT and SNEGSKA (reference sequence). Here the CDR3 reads CSDRGWASGRNYEQYF. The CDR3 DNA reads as TGCAGTGATAGAGGGTGGGCTAGCGGGCGCAACTACGAGCAGTACTTC.

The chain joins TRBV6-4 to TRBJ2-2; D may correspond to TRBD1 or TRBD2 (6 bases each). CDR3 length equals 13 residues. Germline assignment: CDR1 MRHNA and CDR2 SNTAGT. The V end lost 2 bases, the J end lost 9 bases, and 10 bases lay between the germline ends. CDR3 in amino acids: CASSDGGHWELFF. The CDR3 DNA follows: TGTGCCAGCAGTGACGGGGGGCATTGGGAGCTGTTTTTT.

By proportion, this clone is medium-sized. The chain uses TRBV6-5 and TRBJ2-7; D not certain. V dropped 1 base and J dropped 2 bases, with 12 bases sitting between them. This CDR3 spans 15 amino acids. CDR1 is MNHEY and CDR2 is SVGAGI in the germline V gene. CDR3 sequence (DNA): TGTGCCAGCAGTTACTTGAGTGACCGAACCTACGAGCAGTACTTC. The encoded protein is CASSYLSDRTYEQYF.

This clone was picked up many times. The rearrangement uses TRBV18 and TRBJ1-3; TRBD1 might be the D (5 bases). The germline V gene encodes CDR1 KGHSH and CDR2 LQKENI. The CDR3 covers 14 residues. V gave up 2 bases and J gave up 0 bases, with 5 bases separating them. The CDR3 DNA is TGTGCCAGCTCACCAGGGGGCTCTGGAAACACCATATATTTT. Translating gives CASSPGGSGNTIYF.

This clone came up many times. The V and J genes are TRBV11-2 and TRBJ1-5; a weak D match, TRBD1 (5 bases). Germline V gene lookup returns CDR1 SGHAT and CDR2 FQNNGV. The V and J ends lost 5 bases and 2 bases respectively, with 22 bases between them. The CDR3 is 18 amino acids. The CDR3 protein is CASSPTGKGQGRNQPQHF. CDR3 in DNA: TGTGCCAGCAGCCCCACGGGGAAGGGGCAAGGTCGCAATCAGCCCCAGCATTTT. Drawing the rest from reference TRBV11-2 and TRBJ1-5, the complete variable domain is EAGVAQSPRYKIIEKRQSVAFWCNPISGHATLYWYQQILGQGPKLLIQFQNNGVVDDSQLPKDRFSAERLKGVDSTLKIQPAKLEDSAVYLCASSPTGKGQGRNQPQHFGDGTRLSIL.

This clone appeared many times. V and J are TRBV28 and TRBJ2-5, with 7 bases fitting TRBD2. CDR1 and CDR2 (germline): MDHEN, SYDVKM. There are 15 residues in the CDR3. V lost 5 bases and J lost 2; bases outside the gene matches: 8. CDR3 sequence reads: CASSTPQGGQETQYF. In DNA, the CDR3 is TGTGCCAGCAGTACACCCCAGGGAGGGCAAGAGACCCAGTACTTC.

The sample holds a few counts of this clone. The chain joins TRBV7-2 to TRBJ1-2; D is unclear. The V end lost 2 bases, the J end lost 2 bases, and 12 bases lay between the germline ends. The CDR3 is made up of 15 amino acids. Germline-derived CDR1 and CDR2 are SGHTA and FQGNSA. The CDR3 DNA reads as TGTGCCAGCAGCTTACGTCCCAACCCCAACTATGGCTACACCTTC. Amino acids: CASSLRPNPNYGYTF.

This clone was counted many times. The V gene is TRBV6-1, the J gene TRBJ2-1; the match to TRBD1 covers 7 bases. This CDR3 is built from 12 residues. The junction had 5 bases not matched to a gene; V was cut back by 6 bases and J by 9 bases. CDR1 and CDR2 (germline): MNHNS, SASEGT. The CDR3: CASSLGQTEQFF. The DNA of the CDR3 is TGTGCCAGCAGCCTGGGACAGACTGAGCAGTTCTTC.

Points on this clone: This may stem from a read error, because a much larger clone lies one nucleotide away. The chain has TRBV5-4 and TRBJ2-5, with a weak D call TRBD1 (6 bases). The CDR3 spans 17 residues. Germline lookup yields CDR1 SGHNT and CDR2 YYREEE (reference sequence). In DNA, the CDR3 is TGTGCCAACAGCTTGGTGTCTACCGGACAGATAAAGTTGTCCCAGTACTTC. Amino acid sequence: CANSLVSTGQIKLSQYF.

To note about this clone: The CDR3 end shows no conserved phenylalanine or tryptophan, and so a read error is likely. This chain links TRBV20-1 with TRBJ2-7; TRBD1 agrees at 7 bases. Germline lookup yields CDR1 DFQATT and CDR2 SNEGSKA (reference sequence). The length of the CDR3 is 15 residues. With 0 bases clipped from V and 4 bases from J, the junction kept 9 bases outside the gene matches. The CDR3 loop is CSARDGEGGDYEQYL. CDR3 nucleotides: TGCAGTGCTAGAGATGGAGAAGGGGGCGATTACGAGCAGTACCTC.